A single sample is the source of the 19 T cell receptor beta chains below, sequenced in a study of T cell responses to AZD1222 COVID-19 vaccine. Produced via immunoSEQ multiplex PCR; TCRdb's table is partial and in-frame only. The table shows 90,000 to 150,000 clones, with around 92% occurring only once. Material: peripheral blood, obtained on day 0 of AZD1222 vaccination. The receptors come from an adult in good health.

The chain links TRBV12-3 or TRBV12-4 to TRBJ1-4, with TRBD1 identical over 10 bases. This CDR3 has 13 residues. The trim removed 9 bases at V and 8 bases at J, leaving 6 bases unmatched. The CDR3 reads CASGDRGWEKLFF. CDR3 in DNA: TGTGCCAGTGGGGACAGGGGTTGGGAAAAACTGTTTTTT.

V usage is TRBV12-3 or TRBV12-4 and J usage is TRBJ2-5; 7 nucleotides match TRBD1. V dropped 3 bases and J dropped 3; count of bases not matched to a gene: 1. The CDR3 has 13 amino acids. CDR3 region: CASSLGQKETQYF. The CDR3 coding sequence is TGTGCCAGCAGTTTGGGACAGAAAGAGACCCAGTACTTC.

This clone has just one count. This chain uses TRBV10-3 with TRBJ1-5, with a possible D match to TRBD1 (6 bases). V gave up 3 bases and J gave up 1 base, with 13 bases separating them. The germline V gene has CDR1 ENHRY and CDR2 SYGVKD. CDR3 size: 16 residues. CDR3: CAISEQGSLSNQPQHF. DNA of the CDR3: TGTGCCATCAGTGAACAGGGTAGTCTAAGCAATCAGCCCCAGCATTTT.

DNA of the CDR3: TGTGCCAGCAGTTCCCCACAGGGGGCCCCTGAAGCTTTCTTT. The encoded protein is CASSSPQGAPEAFF. The rearrangement links TRBV6-2 or TRBV6-3 to TRBJ1-1; 9 nucleotides agree with TRBD1. CDR3 length equals 14 residues. The V segment lost 4 bases and the J segment 6 bases; nucleotides outside the gene matches: 6. The germline CDR1 and CDR2 sequences are MNHEY and SVGEGT.

The chain is built from TRBV14 and TRBJ1-6, with a possible D match to TRBD1 (5 bases). This CDR3 is built from 15 residues. The V end was cut by 4 bases, the J end by 7 bases, with 14 bases between. Germline CDR1 reads SGHDN; CDR2 reads FVKESK. The chain's CDR3 is CASSRLGTENSPLHF. The CDR3 region has the DNA TGTGCCAGCAGCCGCCTAGGGACGGAAAATTCACCCCTCCACTTT.

V is TRBV6-1 and J is TRBJ1-5, with no clear D. Germline V gene lookup returns CDR1 MNHNS and CDR2 SASEGT. This CDR3 is built from 13 residues. Trimming left V 2 bases short and J 5 bases short, with 7 bases between. The CDR3 loop is CASSEISDQPQHF. CDR3 nucleotides: TGTGCCAGCAGTGAAATCTCGGATCAGCCCCAGCATTTT.

This chain connects TRBV11-2 to TRBJ2-3, with a tentative D call TRBD1 (6 bases). CDR1 SGHAT and CDR2 FQNNGV come from the germline V gene. The V gene lost 5 bases and the J gene lost 3 bases, with 18 bases spanning the gap. This CDR3 contains 16 residues. Here the CDR3 DNA reads TGTGCCAGCAGCCCTATTGGGACACGGGTGACAGATACGCAGTATTTT. Translated: CASSPIGTRVTDTQYF.

The chain has TRBV6-2 or TRBV6-3 and TRBJ2-3, with a tentative D call TRBD2 (6 bases). The CDR3 extends over 15 amino acids. The V gene's germline CDR1 is MNHEY and CDR2 SVGEGT. Trimming removed 0 bases from V and 5 bases from J, with 12 bases in between. The CDR3 sequence: CASSYSMEGGDTQYF. The CDR3 DNA reads TGTGCCAGCAGTTACTCGATGGAGGGAGGAGATACGCAGTATTTT.

The chain recombines TRBV6-6 with TRBJ1-2, with 8 bases identical to TRBD1. Per germline, CDR1 MNHNY and CDR2 SVGAGI (reference sequence). The CDR3 runs 13 residues. V dropped 6 bases and J dropped 7; count of bases not matched to a gene: 7. In DNA, the CDR3 is TGTGCCAGCAGACCGGACAGGGAATCTGGCTACACCTTC. Translation: CASRPDRESGYTF.

The CDR3 protein is CASSQAYVAGQANSPLHF. DNA of the CDR3: TGTGCCAGCAGCCAAGCATATGTGGCGGGACAGGCTAATTCACCCCTCCACTTT. The chain links TRBV3-1 (or the pseudogene TRBV3-2) to TRBJ1-6; TRBD1 matches 8 bases. V trimming: 1 base; J trimming: 6 bases; junction bases outside the gene matches: 11. The CDR3 has 18 residues. Germline loops: CDR1 LGHDT, CDR2 YNNKEL (reference sequence).

The rearrangement joins TRBV19 to TRBJ1-2; D unresolved. Germline values: CDR1 LNHDA, CDR2 SQIVND (reference sequence). The V gene lost 7 bases and the J gene lost 6 bases, with 12 bases spanning the gap. This CDR3 contains 12 residues. This CDR3 is CASTLGWDGYTF. CDR3 nucleotides: TGTGCCAGTACTTTAGGATGGGATGGCTACACCTTC.

As regards this clone: The same CDR3 arises from other DNA sequences in this sample as well. The gene calls are TRBV4-1 and TRBJ1-6, with 10 bases matching TRBD1. J was trimmed by 0 bases and V by 3 bases; bases with no gene match: 8. Germline V CDR1 and CDR2: MGHRA, YSYEKL. The CDR3 contains 19 residues. CDR3 residues: CASSQTPGQGSSYNSPLHF. CDR3 nucleotides: TGCGCCAGCAGCCAGACACCGGGACAGGGGAGCTCCTATAATTCACCCCTCCACTTT.

The chain employs TRBV29-1 and TRBJ1-4; D gene uncertain. Trimming pared 4 bases from V and 3 bases from J, leaving 9 bases between. CDR1 SQVTM and CDR2 ANQGSEA come from the germline V gene. The CDR3 has 13 amino acids. CDR3 loop: CSVADGANEKLFF. CDR3 sequence (DNA): TGCAGCGTTGCGGACGGTGCTAATGAAAAACTGTTTTTT. Variable domain in full (rest from reference TRBV29-1 and TRBJ1-4): SAVISQKPSRDICQRGTSLTIQCQVDSQVTMMFWYRQQPGQSLTLIATANQGSEATYESGFVIDKFPISRPNLTFSTLTVSNMSPEDSSIYLCSVADGANEKLFFGSGTQLSVL.

This sequence joins TRBV5-4 and TRBJ1-6, with D tentatively TRBD1 (6 bases). The CDR3 length is 16 residues. CDR1 and CDR2 (germline): SGHNT, YYREEE (reference sequence). The V gene lost 6 bases and the J gene lost 5 bases, with 18 bases spanning the gap. The DNA of the CDR3 is TGTGCCAGCACCGGGGAGGGGGGATCGAATAATTCACCCCTCCACTTT. It yields the protein CASTGEGGSNNSPLHF.

This sequence joins TRBV19 and TRBJ1-5; TRBD1 is a possible D gene (5 bases). The CDR3 runs to 14 residues. CDR1 and CDR2 from the germline V gene are LNHDA and SQIVND (reference sequence). With 5 bases removed from V and 1 base from J, the gap between germline ends came to 9 bases. CDR3 sequence reads: CASSVRDSNQPQHF. In DNA form, the CDR3 reads TGTGCCAGTAGTGTCCGGGACAGCAATCAGCCCCAGCATTTT.

The V and J genes are TRBV3-1 (or the pseudogene TRBV3-2) and TRBJ1-2; possibly TRBD1 for D (6 bases). The germline V gene encodes CDR1 LGHDT and CDR2 YNNKEL (reference sequence). V was clipped by 0 bases and J by 2 bases, with 7 bases between them. The CDR3 contains 14 residues. The CDR3 DNA follows: TGTGCCAGCAGCCAAGAAGGGGGGAACTATGGCTACACCTTC. The encoded protein is CASSQEGGNYGYTF.

V is TRBV5-5 and J is TRBJ2-7; TRBD1 is a possible D gene (6 bases). The CDR3 is 15 residues long. Trimming removed 5 bases at V and 0 bases at J, with 15 bases between. The germline CDR1 and CDR2 sequences are SGHKS and YYEKEE (reference sequence). The CDR3 bases are TGTGCCAGCAGGGCTCAGGGGCAAAGCTCCTACGAGCAGTACTTC. Translating it yields CASRAQGQSSYEQYF. The variable domain in full, with the rest retrieved from reference TRBV5-5 and TRBJ2-7, is DAGVTQSPTHLIKTRGQQVTLRCSPISGHKSVSWYQQVLGQGPQFIFQYYEKEERGRGNFPDRFSARQFPNYSSELNVNALLLGDSALYLCASRAQGQSSYEQYFGPGTRLTVT.

The V call is TRBV27, the J call TRBJ1-1; possible D gene TRBD1, 6 bases. Trimming pared 2 bases from V and 4 bases from J, leaving 26 bases between. The CDR3 contains 19 residues. Germline CDR1 is MNHEY and CDR2 is SMNVEV (reference sequence). The DNA for the CDR3 is TGTGCCAGCAGTTTAAGAGAACGAAACAGGGTCGGGGGGGGCACTGAAGCTTTCTTT. Protein product: CASSLRERNRVGGGTEAFF.

The chain joins TRBV7-9 to TRBJ1-3, with D tentatively TRBD1 (5 bases). V lost 3 bases to trimming and J lost 0 bases, with 6 bases between them. CDR1 is SEHNR, CDR2 FQNEAQ, per germline (reference sequence). The CDR3 contains 14 residues. The CDR3 here is CASSLTVSGNTIYF. CDR3 sequence (DNA): TGTGCCAGCAGCTTGACAGTCTCTGGAAACACCATATATTTT.